The sequence of this TCR beta chain was determined in a study of T cells after yellow fever vaccination. TCRdb recomputed calls from the 5' RACE reads with MiXCR, one row per CDR3 protein. The sample includes about 220,000 distinct CDR3 sequences, 3.2% seen only once; the top ten take around 3%. Germline assignment: CDR1 DFQATT and CDR2 SNEGSKA (reference sequence). This CDR3 spans 14 amino acids. Germline trimming cut 3 bases from V and 7 bases from J; bases unmatched to any gene: 5. This clonotype was counted a few times. This specimen was CD4+ T cells sorted from PBMCs, taken 10 days after the yellow fever booster vaccination. V and J are TRBV20-1 and TRBJ2-1, with 11 bases aligning to TRBD2. The sequence derives from a man aged 18 to 29 who received the YFV17D yellow fever vaccine. DNA for the CDR3: TGCAGTGCTAGCTGGGCTAGCGGGGGGAATGAGCAGTTCTTC. Translation: CSASWASGGNEQFF.